These 11 T cell receptor beta chains were sequenced from one sample in a study of shared clonotypes between healthy human individuals. TCRdb keeps only in-frame clones here, not all; method: immunoSEQ multiplex PCR. This table holds around 600,000 clones, around 96% found once. Naive CD8 cells were CD45RO-negative, positively selected for CCR7, excluding terminally differentiated effector memory CD45RA+ cells. Specimen: naive CD8+ T cells sorted from blood. These receptors came from a woman aged 25 to 39 in good health.

The rearrangement links TRBV15 to TRBJ1-5; D ambiguous. V gave up 0 bases and J gave up 4 bases, with 7 bases separating them. In germline, CDR1 is LNHNV, CDR2 YYDKDF (reference sequence). The CDR3 has 14 residues. The DNA for the CDR3 is TGTGCCACCAGCAGAGATAACCCGAATCAGCCCCAGCATTTT. The encoded protein is CATSRDNPNQPQHF.

The J gene is TRBJ2-2, the V gene TRBV29-1, with D possibly being TRBD2 (6 bases). Germline CDR1 reads SQVTM; CDR2 reads ANQGSEA. The V end was cut by 4 bases, the J end by 4 bases, with 19 bases between. The CDR3 spans 16 residues. The CDR3 nucleotides read TGCAGCGTTGTAACGTGGGACTCAGCACTCACCGGGGAGCTGTTTTTT. It encodes CSVVTWDSALTGELFF.

This chain joins TRBV10-2 and TRBJ2-5; D is ambiguous. Germline V CDR1 and CDR2: WSHSY, SAAADI. V lost 6 bases and J 2 bases, leaving 10 bases between the germline ends. CDR3 length: 13 amino acids. CDR3 sequence: CASREVIQETQYF. CDR3 bases: TGCGCCAGCAGGGAAGTAATACAAGAGACCCAGTACTTC.

The CDR3 nucleotides read TGTGCCAGCAGTCCTGACATTTTTGGCATTCAGTACTTC. Translation: CASSPDIFGIQYF. This sequence joins TRBV28 and TRBJ2-4; D remains ambiguous. The germline CDR1 and CDR2 sequences are MDHEN and SYDVKM. The CDR3 totals 13 residues. The V gene lost 5 bases and the J gene lost 9 bases, with 14 bases spanning the gap.

This chain links TRBV19 with TRBJ1-1; D unresolved. The germline V gene encodes CDR1 LNHDA and CDR2 SQIVND (reference sequence). V was clipped by 2 bases and J by 3 bases, with 10 bases between them. This CDR3 is built from 14 residues. The CDR3 loop is CASSITLRDTEAFF. CDR3 DNA sequence: TGTGCCAGTAGTATAACTCTCCGGGACACTGAAGCTTTCTTT.

V usage is TRBV29-1 and J usage is TRBJ2-7; TRBD1 matches at 9 bases. This CDR3 region has 14 residues. CDR1 and CDR2 (germline): SQVTM, ANQGSEA. V shed 1 base, J shed 3 bases, and the junction held 4 bases outside the gene matches. Here the CDR3 reads CSVEGTGEFYEQYF. CDR3 coding DNA: TGCAGCGTTGAAGGGACAGGGGAGTTCTACGAGCAGTACTTC.

This clone came up a few times. The rearrangement uses TRBV13 and TRBJ1-1; D remains unclear. Trimming removed 4 bases from V and 0 bases from J, with 15 bases in between. Germline V CDR1 and CDR2: PRHDT, FYEKMQ (reference sequence). The CDR3 runs to 16 residues. The CDR3 DNA reads TGTGCCAGCAGCTCAGTAGGATTGGGTTTGAACACTGAAGCTTTCTTT. Its protein is CASSSVGLGLNTEAFF.

This sequence joins TRBV11-2 and TRBJ2-7; TRBD2 matches at 8 bases. The V gene's germline CDR1 is SGHAT and CDR2 FQNNGV. V shed 1 base, J shed 3 bases, and the junction held 8 bases outside the gene matches. This CDR3 has 16 residues. The CDR3 coding sequence is TGTGCCAGCAGCTTAGCTGAGCGGGAGTCCTACTACGAGCAGTACTTC. Amino acid sequence: CASSLAERESYYEQYF.

The chain links TRBV6-6 to TRBJ2-5, with D tentatively TRBD2 (6 bases). Germline loops: CDR1 MNHNY, CDR2 SVGAGI (reference sequence). The CDR3 spans 15 residues. The V end was cut by 4 bases, the J end by 5 bases, with 17 bases between. The CDR3 protein is CASSSLALGRETQYF. DNA for the CDR3: TGTGCCAGCAGTTCCCTAGCGTTGGGCCGGGAGACCCAGTACTTC.

The chain has TRBV28 and TRBJ2-5; D call uncertain. The DNA matches TRBJ2-7 better at its end, which makes the J call doubtful. This CDR3 comprises 14 residues. Looked up from germline, CDR1 is MDHEN and CDR2 is SYDVKM. As DNA, the CDR3 is TGTGCCAGCGAGCGTCAGAGGATTCCCTACGAGCAGTACTTC. This sequence encodes CASERQRIPYEQYF.

The CDR3 DNA reads TGTGCCAGCAGAGTAGCGGGTCACAATGAGCAGTTCTTC. Translation gives CASRVAGHNEQFF. The V gene is TRBV27, the J gene TRBJ2-1; TRBD2 aligns across 7 bases. V gave up 6 bases and J gave up 5 bases; unmatched junction bases: 4. Germline V gives CDR1 MNHEY, CDR2 SMNVEV (reference sequence). The CDR3 is 13 amino acids.